The 26 T cell receptor beta chains below come from one sample, sequenced in a study of cytomegalovirus exposure and HLA in healthy donors. Clones were read by immunoSEQ multiplex PCR, and TCRdb kept only the in-frame ones, dropping some. The repertoire holds approximately 180,000 clones, with about 82% as singletons. The specimen was PBMCs. These receptors originate from a woman younger than 30 in good health and CMV-seronegative.

The chain links TRBV7-6 to TRBJ2-1, with 7 bases matching TRBD1. Per the germline V gene, CDR1 is SGHVS and CDR2 is FNYEAQ. V lost 5 bases, J lost 0 bases, and 10 bases stayed unmatched. CDR3 length: 17 residues. CDR3 bases: TGTGCCAGCAGCCCCGGCCCGGGACAGAGCTCCTACAATGAGCAGTTCTTC. It codes for CASSPGPGQSSYNEQFF.

The chain recombines TRBV9 with TRBJ2-1; 7 bases match TRBD1. V was pared by 4 bases and J by 8 bases, with 9 bases of the junction left unmatched. Looked up from germline, CDR1 is SGDLS and CDR2 is YYNGEE. The CDR3 covers 14 residues. The CDR3 coding sequence is TGTGCCAGCAGCCACCGACAGGGTTTCGATGAGCAGTTCTTC. Its translation: CASSHRQGFDEQFF. The variable domain in full, with the rest retrieved from reference TRBV9 and TRBJ2-1, is DSGVTQTPKHLITATGQRVTLRCSPRSGDLSVYWYQQSLDQGLQFLIQYYNGEERAKGNILERFSAQQFPDLHSELNLSSLELGDSALYFCASSHRQGFDEQFFGPGTRLTVL.

V gene TRBV9 combines with J gene TRBJ1-1, with 8 nucleotides matching TRBD1. CDR1 and CDR2 (germline): SGDLS, YYNGEE. The J segment lost 0 bases and the V segment lost 2 bases, leaving 12 bases of the junction unmatched. CDR3 length: 18 residues. CDR3 residues: CASSVSQGAFGLNTEAFF. The CDR3 nucleotides are TGTGCCAGCAGCGTGAGTCAGGGGGCCTTTGGATTGAACACTGAAGCTTTCTTT.

The chain recombines TRBV5-1 with TRBJ1-1; TRBD1 might be the D (5 bases). V gave up 4 bases and J gave up 3 bases, with 16 bases separating them. Germline values: CDR1 SGHRS, CDR2 YFSETQ. The CDR3 extends over 15 amino acids. CDR3 DNA: TGCGCCAGCAGCCCACGGGAGGGAGGGGACACTGAAGCTTTCTTT. Encoded protein: CASSPREGGDTEAFF.

The rearrangement uses TRBV2 and TRBJ1-5; D may be TRBD1 (5 bases). V shed 8 bases and J shed 0 bases, with 14 bases lying between them. CDR3 size: 15 residues. Germline CDR1 reads SNHLY; CDR2 reads FYNNEI. The CDR3 bases are TGTGCCAGCCAAAGCCGGGGGAATAGCAATCAGCCCCAGCATTTT. Amino acids: CASQSRGNSNQPQHF.

The chain uses TRBV18 and TRBJ2-1; the match to TRBD2 covers 8 bases. V trimming: 3 bases; J trimming: 5 bases; junction bases outside the gene matches: 3. The CDR3 extends over 14 amino acids. CDR1 KGHSH and CDR2 LQKENI come from the germline V gene. The CDR3 loop reads CASSPLAGNNEQFF. The CDR3 region has the DNA TGTGCCAGCTCACCCCTAGCGGGTAACAATGAGCAGTTCTTC.

This clone showed up just once. CDR3 nucleotides: TGTGCCAGCAGTGAAAAGGCGGGCAGCCTGAACACTGAAGCTTTCTTT. This gives the protein CASSEKAGSLNTEAFF. The V gene is TRBV2, the J gene TRBJ1-1; no clear D. The length of the CDR3 is 16 residues. The germline V gene encodes CDR1 SNHLY and CDR2 FYNNEI. V was cut by 2 bases and J by 0 bases, with 13 bases left in between.

This clone was seen a single time. The chain employs TRBV25-1 and TRBJ2-2; D is perhaps TRBD1 (5 bases). Trimming cost V 6 bases and J 3 bases, with 11 bases left between them. CDR1 is MGHDK, CDR2 SYGVNS, per germline. The CDR3 covers 14 residues. DNA of the CDR3: TGTGCCAGCAGGCGGTTAGGGGACACCGGGGAGCTGTTTTTT. It translates to CASRRLGDTGELFF.

The chain uses TRBV23-1 and TRBJ1-2, with TRBD1 identical over 10 bases. TRBV23-1 is marked as an open reading frame, function uncertain. The length of the CDR3 is 16 residues. The J segment lost 6 bases and the V segment lost 6 bases, leaving 13 bases of the junction unmatched. CDR3 sequence reads: CASSINRDRGENGYTF. The CDR3 region has the DNA TGCGCCAGCAGCATCAACCGGGACAGGGGAGAGAATGGCTACACCTTC.

The gene calls are TRBV28 and TRBJ2-7, with D perhaps matching TRBD2 (5 bases). Germline V CDR1 and CDR2: MDHEN, SYDVKM. Trimming took off 2 bases at V and 2 bases at J, with 10 bases between the two ends. The CDR3 is 14 amino acids. CDR3 nucleotides: TGTGCCAGCAGTTTAGAGGGCGGAGCCTACGAGCAGTACTTC. Translation gives CASSLEGGAYEQYF.

The chain combines TRBV27 with TRBJ1-2; maybe TRBD1 (6 bases). The length of the CDR3 is 14 residues. The ends were cut back, 5 bases at V and 3 bases at J, with 13 bases in the middle. Per germline, CDR1 MNHEY and CDR2 SMNVEV (reference sequence). CDR3 sequence: CASSGGEGDYGYTF. The DNA for the CDR3 is TGTGCCAGCAGTGGGGGAGAGGGGGACTATGGCTACACCTTC.

The chain links TRBV2 to TRBJ2-3; D gene ambiguous. The germline V and J ends were trimmed by 6 bases and 5 bases, with 12 bases remaining between them. This CDR3 has 13 residues. Per germline, CDR1 SNHLY and CDR2 FYNNEI. The chain's CDR3 is CASRNSGQDTQYF. The DNA of the CDR3 is TGTGCCAGCAGGAACTCAGGTCAAGATACGCAGTATTTT.

The chain links TRBV11-3 to TRBJ2-7; D is unresolved. Trimming removed 4 bases at V and 6 bases at J, with 16 bases between. The CDR3 has 14 amino acids. The V gene's germline CDR1 is SGHNT and CDR2 YENEEA. CDR3 sequence: CASSSLKDSLEQYF. CDR3 bases: TGTGCCAGCAGCTCCCTAAAAGATTCCCTCGAGCAGTACTTC.

J is TRBJ2-5 and V is TRBV5-4, with a possible D match to TRBD2 (6 bases). The CDR3 consists of 15 residues. Trimming left V 1 base short and J 5 bases short, with 15 bases between. Germline CDR1 and CDR2: SGHNT and YYREEE (reference sequence). The CDR3 DNA sequence: TGTGCCAGCAGCTTGTCGTCGGGAGTTTATGAGACCCAGTACTTC. It yields the protein CASSLSSGVYETQYF. The full variable domain, completed using reference TRBV5-4 and TRBJ2-5, is ETGVTQSPTHLIKTRGQQVTLRCSSQSGHNTVSWYQQALGQGPQFIFQYYREEENGRGNFPPRFSGLQFPNYSSELNVNALELDDSALYLCASSLSSGVYETQYFGPGTRLLVL.

This sequence joins TRBV28 and TRBJ2-7; 8 bases are a match to TRBD1. Germline lookup yields CDR1 MDHEN and CDR2 SYDVKM. V lost 5 bases to trimming and J lost 2 bases; unmatched junction nucleotides: 17. The CDR3 runs 18 residues. The CDR3 protein is CASSPLQIDRGFTYEQYF. CDR3 DNA: TGTGCCAGCAGTCCACTACAAATCGACAGGGGATTTACCTACGAGCAGTACTTC.

CDR3 bases: TGCAGCGTTGAAGATACCGGGACTAGCATGTTCTTC. This translates into CSVEDTGTSMFF. The chain joins TRBV29-1 to TRBJ2-1, with TRBD2 matching 9 bases. CDR1 and CDR2 (germline): SQVTM, ANQGSEA. V lost 0 bases, J lost 15 bases, and 6 bases stayed unmatched. The CDR3 is made up of 12 amino acids.

This clone was observed a single time. The chain has TRBV5-6 and TRBJ2-1, with D perhaps TRBD1 (6 bases). Germline V gene lookup returns CDR1 SGHDT and CDR2 YYEEEE. V lost 4 bases and J 4 bases, leaving 9 bases between the germline ends. This CDR3 comprises 13 residues. CDR3 sequence reads: CASSGQGYNEQFF. CDR3 coding DNA: TGTGCCAGCAGCGGGCAGGGGTACAATGAGCAGTTCTTC.

V is TRBV11-3 and J is TRBJ2-1; D is possibly TRBD2 (7 bases). Trimming removed 1 base at V and 2 bases at J, with 15 bases between. The CDR3 runs to 17 residues. CDR1 is SGHNT and CDR2 is YENEEA in the germline V gene. The CDR3 nucleotides read TGTGCCAGCAGCTTAGGGGGGGGGCCAGCCACCTACAATGAGCAGTTCTTC. Residues: CASSLGGGPATYNEQFF.

The table lists this clone with a count of one. The chain employs TRBV29-1 and TRBJ2-7; 7 bases match TRBD2. Germline assignment: CDR1 SQVTM and CDR2 ANQGSEA. The CDR3 contains 14 residues. The trim removed 0 bases at V and 2 bases at J, leaving 4 bases unmatched. The CDR3 sequence: CSVEDRGGAYEQYF. For the CDR3, the DNA is TGCAGCGTTGAAGATAGGGGAGGGGCCTACGAGCAGTACTTC.

V gene TRBV4-1 combines with J gene TRBJ2-2, with 8 bases identical to TRBD2. Germline CDR1 MGHRA, CDR2 YSYEKL. With V trimmed by 2 bases and J by 0 bases, 2 bases remained unmatched. The CDR3 extends over 16 amino acids. The CDR3 sequence: CASSQPSGSNTGELFF. The CDR3 nucleotides read TGCGCCAGCAGCCAACCTAGCGGGTCGAACACCGGGGAGCTGTTTTTT.

V gene TRBV6-1 combines with J gene TRBJ1-5; D might be TRBD1 (5 bases). This CDR3 region has 14 residues. Germline values: CDR1 MNHNS, CDR2 SASEGT. V dropped 5 bases and J dropped 5 bases, with 13 bases sitting between them. The CDR3 region is CASSHGGAYQPQHF. CDR3 sequence (DNA): TGTGCCAGCAGTCATGGAGGGGCCTATCAGCCCCAGCATTTT.

The chain links TRBV27 to TRBJ2-1; D may be TRBD1 (6 bases). This CDR3 is built from 14 residues. The germline V gene has CDR1 MNHEY and CDR2 SMNVEV (reference sequence). Trimming removed 5 bases at V and 3 bases at J, with 11 bases between. The CDR3 is CASSIDRYYNEQFF. DNA of the CDR3: TGTGCCAGCAGTATAGACAGGTACTACAATGAGCAGTTCTTC.

This clone was recorded once. The chain is built from TRBV29-1 and TRBJ2-2; 7 nucleotides align to TRBD1. V shed 5 bases, J shed 0 bases, and the junction held 6 bases outside the gene matches. This CDR3 has 15 amino acids. The germline V gene has CDR1 SQVTM and CDR2 ANQGSEA. The CDR3 spells CSVCQGQTNTGELFF. CDR3 sequence (DNA): TGCAGCGTTTGCCAGGGACAGACGAACACCGGGGAGCTGTTTTTT.

This clone occurred once. V is TRBV4-2 and J is TRBJ1-1, with no clear D. CDR3 size: 14 residues. Trimming left V 4 bases short and J 3 bases short, with 12 bases between. Germline CDR1 is LGHNA and CDR2 is YNFKEQ. This chain's CDR3 is CASSLTTLDTEAFF. Here the CDR3 DNA reads TGTGCCAGCAGCCTGACTACCTTGGACACTGAAGCTTTCTTT.

The rearrangement links TRBV28 to TRBJ1-4; unclear D gene. The ends were cut back, 3 bases at V and 8 bases at J, with 7 bases in the middle. From germline, CDR1 is MDHEN and CDR2 SYDVKM. The CDR3 covers 12 residues. DNA for the CDR3: TGTGCCAGCAGTTTGGGCTGGGAAAAACTGTTTTTT. Its translation is CASSLGWEKLFF.

This chain uses TRBV7-9 with TRBJ1-1, with a weak D call TRBD1 (6 bases). The CDR3 totals 13 residues. Between the trimmed V and J ends, which lost 3 bases and 9 bases, there was a span of 14 bases. The germline CDR1 and CDR2 sequences are SEHNR and FQNEAQ (reference sequence). Here the CDR3 reads CASSLNRVAQAFF. CDR3 bases: TGTGCCAGCAGCTTGAACAGGGTTGCGCAAGCTTTCTTT. Full variable domain (missing parts from reference TRBV7-9 and TRBJ1-1): DTGVSQNPRHKITKRGQNVTFRCDPISEHNRLYWYRQTLGQGPEFLTYFQNEAQLEKSRLLSDRFSAERPKGSFSTLEIQRTEQGDSAMYLCASSLNRVAQAFFGQGTRLTVV.